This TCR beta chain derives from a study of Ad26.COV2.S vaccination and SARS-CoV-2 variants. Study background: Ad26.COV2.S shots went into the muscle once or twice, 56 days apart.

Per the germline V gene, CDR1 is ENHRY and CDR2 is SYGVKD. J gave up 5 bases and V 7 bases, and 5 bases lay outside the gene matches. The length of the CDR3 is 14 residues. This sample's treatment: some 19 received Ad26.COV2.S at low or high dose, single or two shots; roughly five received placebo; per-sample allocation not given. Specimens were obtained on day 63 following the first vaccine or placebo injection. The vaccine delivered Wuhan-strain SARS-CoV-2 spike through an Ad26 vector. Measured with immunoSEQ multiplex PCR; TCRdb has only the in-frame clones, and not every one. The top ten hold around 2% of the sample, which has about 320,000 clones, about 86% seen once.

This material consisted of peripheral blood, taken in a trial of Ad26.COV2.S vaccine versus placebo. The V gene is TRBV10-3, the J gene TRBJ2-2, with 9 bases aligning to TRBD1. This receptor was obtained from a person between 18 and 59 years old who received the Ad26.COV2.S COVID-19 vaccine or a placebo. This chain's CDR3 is CAIMGQGVTGELFF. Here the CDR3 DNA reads TGTGCCATCATGGGACAGGGAGTGACCGGGGAGCTGTTTTTT.